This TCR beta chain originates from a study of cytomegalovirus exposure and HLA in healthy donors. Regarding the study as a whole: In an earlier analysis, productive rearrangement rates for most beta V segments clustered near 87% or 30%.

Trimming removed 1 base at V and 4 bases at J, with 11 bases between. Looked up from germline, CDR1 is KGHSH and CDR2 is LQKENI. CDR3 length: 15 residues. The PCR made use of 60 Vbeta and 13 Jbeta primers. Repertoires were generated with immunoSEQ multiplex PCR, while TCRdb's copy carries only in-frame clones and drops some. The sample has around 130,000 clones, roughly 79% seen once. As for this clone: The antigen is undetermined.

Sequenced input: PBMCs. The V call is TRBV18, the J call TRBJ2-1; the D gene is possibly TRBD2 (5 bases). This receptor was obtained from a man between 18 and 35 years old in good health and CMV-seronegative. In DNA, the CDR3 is TGTGCCAGCTCACCACGCGAGGGTATTTACAATGAGCAGTTCTTC. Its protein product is CASSPREGIYNEQFF. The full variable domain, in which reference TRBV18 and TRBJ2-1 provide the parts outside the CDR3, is NAGVMQNPRHLVRRRGQEARLRCSPMKGHSHVYWYRQLPEEGLKFMVYLQKENIIDESGMPKERFSAEFPKEGPSILRIQQVVRGDSAAYFCASSPREGIYNEQFFGPGTRLTVL.